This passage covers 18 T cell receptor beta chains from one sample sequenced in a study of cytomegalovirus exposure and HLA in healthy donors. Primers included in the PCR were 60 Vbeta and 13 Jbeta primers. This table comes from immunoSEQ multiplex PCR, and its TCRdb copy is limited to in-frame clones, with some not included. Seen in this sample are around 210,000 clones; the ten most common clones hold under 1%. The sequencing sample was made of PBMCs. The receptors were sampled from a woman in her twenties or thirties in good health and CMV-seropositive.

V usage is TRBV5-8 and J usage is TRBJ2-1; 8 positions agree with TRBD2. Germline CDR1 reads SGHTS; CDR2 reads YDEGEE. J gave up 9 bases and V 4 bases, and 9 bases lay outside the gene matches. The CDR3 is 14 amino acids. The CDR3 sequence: CASSTGRGGAEQFF. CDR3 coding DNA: TGTGCCAGCAGCACCGGGAGGGGCGGCGCTGAGCAGTTCTTC.

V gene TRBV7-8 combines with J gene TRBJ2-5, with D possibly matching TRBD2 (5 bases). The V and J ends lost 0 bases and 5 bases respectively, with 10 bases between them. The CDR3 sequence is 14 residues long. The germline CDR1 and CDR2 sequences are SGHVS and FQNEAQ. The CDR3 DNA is TGTGCCAGCAGCTTAGCTGGAGCGGCGGAGACCCAGTACTTC. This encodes CASSLAGAAETQYF.

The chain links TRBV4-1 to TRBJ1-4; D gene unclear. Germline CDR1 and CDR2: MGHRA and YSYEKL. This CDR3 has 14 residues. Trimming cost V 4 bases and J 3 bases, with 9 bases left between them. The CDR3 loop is CASSRERANEKLFF. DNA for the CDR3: TGCGCCAGCAGCCGAGAGAGGGCTAATGAAAAACTGTTTTTT.

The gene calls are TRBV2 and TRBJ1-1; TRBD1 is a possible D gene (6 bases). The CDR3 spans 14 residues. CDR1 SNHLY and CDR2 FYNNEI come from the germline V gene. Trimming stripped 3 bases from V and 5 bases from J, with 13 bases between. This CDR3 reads CASSDSRGRTEAFF. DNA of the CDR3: TGTGCCAGCAGTGATTCGAGGGGGAGAACTGAAGCTTTCTTT.

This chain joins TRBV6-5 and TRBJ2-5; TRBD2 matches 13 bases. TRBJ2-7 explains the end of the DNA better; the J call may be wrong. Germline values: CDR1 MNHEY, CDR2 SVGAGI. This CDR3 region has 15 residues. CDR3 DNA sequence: TGTGCCAGCAGAAAAGGACTAGCGGGAGAGGGCGAGCAGTACTTC. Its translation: CASRKGLAGEGEQYF.

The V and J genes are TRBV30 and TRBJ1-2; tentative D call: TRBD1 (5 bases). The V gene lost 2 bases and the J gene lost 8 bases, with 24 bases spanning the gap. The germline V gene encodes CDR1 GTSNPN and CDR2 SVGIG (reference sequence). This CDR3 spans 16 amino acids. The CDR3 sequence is CAWSLFWRGGERGYTF. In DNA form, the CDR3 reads TGTGCCTGGAGTCTATTCTGGCGCGGGGGAGAGCGGGGCTACACCTTC.

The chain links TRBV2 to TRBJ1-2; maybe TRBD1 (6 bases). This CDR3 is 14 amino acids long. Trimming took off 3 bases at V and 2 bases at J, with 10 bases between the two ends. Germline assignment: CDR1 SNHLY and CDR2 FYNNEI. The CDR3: CASSDWGRNYGYTF. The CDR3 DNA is TGTGCCAGCAGTGACTGGGGGCGCAACTATGGCTACACCTTC.

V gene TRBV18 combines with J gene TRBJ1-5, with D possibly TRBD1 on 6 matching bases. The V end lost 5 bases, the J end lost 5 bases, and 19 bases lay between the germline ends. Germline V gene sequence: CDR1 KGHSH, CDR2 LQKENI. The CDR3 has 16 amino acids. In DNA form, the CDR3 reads TGTGCCAGCTCAGAAATGGCACAGGGCTTTGATCAGCCCCAGCATTTT. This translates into CASSEMAQGFDQPQHF.

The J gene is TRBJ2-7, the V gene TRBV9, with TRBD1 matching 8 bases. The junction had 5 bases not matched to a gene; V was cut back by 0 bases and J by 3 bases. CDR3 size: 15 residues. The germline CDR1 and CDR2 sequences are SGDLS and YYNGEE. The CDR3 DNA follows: TGTGCCAGCAGCGTAGAAGCCGGGACAGGCTACGAGCAGTACTTC. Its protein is CASSVEAGTGYEQYF.

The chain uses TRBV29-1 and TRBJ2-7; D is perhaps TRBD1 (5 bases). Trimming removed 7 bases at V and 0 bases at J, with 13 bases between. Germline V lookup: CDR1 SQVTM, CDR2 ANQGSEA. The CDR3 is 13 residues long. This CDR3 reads CSAQGRSSYEQYF. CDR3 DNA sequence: TGCAGCGCCCAGGGCAGGAGCTCCTACGAGCAGTACTTC.

This CDR3 is CSFRLRTNEKLFF. CDR3 in DNA: TGCAGCTTTCGGTTACGGACTAATGAAAAACTGTTTTTT. V and J are TRBV29-1 and TRBJ1-4; D is uncertain. CDR3 length: 13 amino acids. Looked up from germline, CDR1 is SQVTM and CDR2 is ANQGSEA. V lost 8 bases and J 2 bases, leaving 12 bases between the germline ends.

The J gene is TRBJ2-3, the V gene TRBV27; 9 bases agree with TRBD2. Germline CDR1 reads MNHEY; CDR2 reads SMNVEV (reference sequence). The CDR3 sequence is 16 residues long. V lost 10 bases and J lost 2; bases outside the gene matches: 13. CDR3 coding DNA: TGTGCCACCGGAAAGGCTAGCGGGATCTACACAGATACGCAGTATTTT. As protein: CATGKASGIYTDTQYF.

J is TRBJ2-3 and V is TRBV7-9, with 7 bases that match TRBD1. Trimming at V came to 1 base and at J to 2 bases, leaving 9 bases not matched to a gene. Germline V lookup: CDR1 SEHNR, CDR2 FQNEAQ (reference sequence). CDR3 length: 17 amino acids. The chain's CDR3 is CASSLVAGTENTDTQYF. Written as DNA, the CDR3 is TGTGCCAGCAGCTTAGTAGCAGGGACAGAAAACACAGATACGCAGTATTTT.

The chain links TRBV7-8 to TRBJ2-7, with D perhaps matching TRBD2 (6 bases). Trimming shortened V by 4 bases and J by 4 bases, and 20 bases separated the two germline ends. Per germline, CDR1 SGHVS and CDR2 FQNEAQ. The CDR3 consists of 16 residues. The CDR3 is CASSWIEGPGEYEQYF. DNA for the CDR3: TGTGCCAGCAGCTGGATAGAAGGGCCGGGGGAGTACGAGCAGTACTTC. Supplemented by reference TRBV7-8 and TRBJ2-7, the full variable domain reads GAGVSQSPRYKVAKRGQDVALRCDPISGHVSLFWYQQALGQGPEFLTYFQNEAQLDKSGLPSDRFFAERPEGSVSTLKIQRTQQEDSAVYLCASSWIEGPGEYEQYFGPGTRLTVT.

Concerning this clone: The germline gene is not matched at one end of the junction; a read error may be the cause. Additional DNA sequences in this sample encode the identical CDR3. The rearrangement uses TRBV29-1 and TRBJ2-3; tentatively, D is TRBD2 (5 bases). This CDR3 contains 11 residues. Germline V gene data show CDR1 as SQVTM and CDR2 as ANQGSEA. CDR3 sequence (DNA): TGTAGCGTTGACGGCACAGATACGCAGTATTTT. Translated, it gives CSVDGTDTQYF.

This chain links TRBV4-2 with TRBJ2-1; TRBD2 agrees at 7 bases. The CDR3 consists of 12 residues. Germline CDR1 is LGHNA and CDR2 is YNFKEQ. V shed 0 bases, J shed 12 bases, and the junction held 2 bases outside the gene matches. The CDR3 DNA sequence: TGTGCCAGCAGCCAAGATGGGGGGGGGCAGTTCTTC. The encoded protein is CASSQDGGGQFF.

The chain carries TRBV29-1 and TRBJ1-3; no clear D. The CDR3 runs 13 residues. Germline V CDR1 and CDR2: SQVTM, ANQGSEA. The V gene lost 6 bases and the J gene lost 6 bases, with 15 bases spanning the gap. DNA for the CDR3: TGCAGCGTCCATGGAGACGACGCAAACACCATATATTTT. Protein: CSVHGDDANTIYF.

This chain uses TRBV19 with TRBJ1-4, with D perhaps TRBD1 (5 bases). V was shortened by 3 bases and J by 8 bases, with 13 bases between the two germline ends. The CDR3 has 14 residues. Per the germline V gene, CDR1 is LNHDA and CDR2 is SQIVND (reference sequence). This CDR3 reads CASSIGGAGEKLFF. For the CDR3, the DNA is TGTGCCAGTAGTATTGGAGGGGCAGGGGAAAAACTGTTTTTT.